The 5 T cell receptor beta chains listed next were all sequenced from one sample in a study of OX40 agonist ivuxolimab in advanced cancers. Sequencing used immunoSEQ multiplex PCR; TCRdb keeps in-frame clones, though not all of them. The sample lists 50,000 to 75,000 clones, around 86% seen once, with roughly 3.3% in the top ten. The specimen comprised CD4+ or CD8+ T cells sorted from blood, sampled in a trial of the OX40 agonist ivuxolimab. These receptors came from an adult with an advanced solid tumor such as melanoma, head and neck, liver or kidney cancer.

The chain combines TRBV2 with TRBJ2-5; D is possibly TRBD2 (6 bases). Trimming pared 3 bases from V and 4 bases from J, leaving 9 bases between. Germline V gives CDR1 SNHLY, CDR2 FYNNEI. The CDR3 loop spans 13 amino acids. The CDR3 sequence is CASSEGGRETQYF. In DNA form, the CDR3 reads TGTGCCAGCAGTGAGGGGGGTCGAGAGACCCAGTACTTC.

The chain has TRBV28 and TRBJ1-4; D not resolved. V shed 5 bases and J shed 2 bases, with 15 bases lying between them. This CDR3 region has 16 residues. Germline V gene sequence: CDR1 MDHEN, CDR2 SYDVKM. This chain's CDR3 is CASSPAGLSTNEKLFF. CDR3 coding DNA: TGTGCCAGCAGTCCCGCCGGACTATCGACTAATGAAAAACTGTTTTTT.

The V call is TRBV14, the J call TRBJ2-5; D is ambiguous. CDR1 is SGHDN, CDR2 FVKESK, per germline. V lost 5 bases to trimming and J lost 4 bases, with 5 bases between them. This CDR3 spans 11 amino acids. The CDR3 bases are TGTGCCAGCAGCAACCGAGAGACCCAGTACTTC. This encodes CASSNRETQYF.

The CDR3 sequence: CASSLRQEPYSNQPQHF. In nucleotides, the CDR3 is TGTGCCAGCTCCCTAAGACAGGAGCCCTATAGCAATCAGCCCCAGCATTTT. The V and J genes are TRBV18 and TRBJ1-5; maybe TRBD1 (6 bases). V dropped 6 bases and J dropped 0 bases, with 18 bases sitting between them. This CDR3 contains 17 residues. CDR1 KGHSH and CDR2 LQKENI come from the germline V gene. Combining the CDR3 with reference TRBV18 and TRBJ1-5 gives the whole variable domain NAGVMQNPRHLVRRRGQEARLRCSPMKGHSHVYWYRQLPEEGLKFMVYLQKENIIDESGMPKERFSAEFPKEGPSILRIQQVVRGDSAAYFCASSLRQEPYSNQPQHFGDGTRLSIL.

This chain uses TRBV29-1 with TRBJ2-3; 9 bases agree with TRBD2. This CDR3 spans 13 amino acids. CDR1 and CDR2 from the germline V gene are SQVTM and ANQGSEA. CDR3 DNA sequence: TGCACCATCGCGGGGGGGGCGGCAGATACGCAGTATTTT. Encoded protein: CTIAGGAADTQYF.